These 18 T cell receptor beta chains share one sample of origin, sequenced in a study of spatial heterogeneity in lung cancer. Noted time point: sample taken at primary tumor resection. Whole RNA, which was extracted from tumor, nontumor lung tissue or frozen PBMC, was sequenced without any cell sorting. MiXCR was run by TCRdb on the 5' RACE reads, yielding one entry per CDR3 protein. The top ten clones hold 6.9% of a sample with 95,000 or so distinct CDR3 sequences, under 9% of them seen once. This sample comprised PBMCs, obtained at surgery. These receptors came from a male donor with early-stage non-small cell lung cancer.

This clonotype was detected only a few times. The gene calls are TRBV12-2 and TRBJ2-1; the listed D gene, TRBD1, was not tested against the DNA. TRBV12-2 is tagged as a pseudogene. The CDR3 has 13 amino acids. The CDR3 here is CASRSDRYNEQFF. CDR3 bases: TGTGCAAGTCGCTCGGACAGGTACAATGAGCAGTTCTTC.

The chain carries TRBV7-8 and TRBJ2-5; TRBD1 or TRBD2 may be the D gene (5 bases each). The CDR3 runs 13 residues. V was trimmed by 5 bases and J by 11 bases, leaving 18 bases between them. Germline lookup yields CDR1 SGHVS and CDR2 FQNEAQ. DNA for the CDR3: TGTGCCAGCAGCCCCACCGGGACCCTTGGTCAGTACTTC. It is translated as CASSPTGTLGQYF.

There are many counts of this clonotype. The rearrangement uses TRBV29-1 and TRBJ1-2; D unclear. The V gene's germline CDR1 is SQVTM and CDR2 ANQGSEA. V was pared by 6 bases and J by 5 bases, with 10 bases between. This CDR3 is built from 11 residues. This chain's CDR3 is CSVGIIYGYTF. In nucleotides, the CDR3 is TGCAGCGTCGGCATCATTTATGGCTACACCTTC.

The V and J genes are TRBV10-3 and TRBJ1-1; D is perhaps TRBD1 (6 bases). Germline V CDR1 and CDR2: ENHRY, SYGVKD. Trimming pared 3 bases from V and 8 bases from J, leaving 16 bases between. The CDR3 loop spans 14 amino acids. Here the CDR3 DNA reads TGTGCCATCAGTGAACCCGCAGGGGCGCCCGAAGCTTTCTTT. Amino acid sequence: CAISEPAGAPEAFF.

This clonotype was picked up a small number of times. The genes are TRBV20-1 and TRBJ2-2, with D tentatively TRBD2 (7 bases). CDR1 and CDR2 (germline): DFQATT, SNEGSKA (reference sequence). The CDR3 consists of 14 residues. V lost 0 bases to trimming and J lost 10 bases, with 15 bases between them. The CDR3 reads CSARDSRGGVELFF. The DNA of the CDR3 is TGCAGTGCTAGAGATTCTAGGGGGGGCGTGGAGCTGTTTTTT.

This clonotype was counted ten times or more. V and J are TRBV6-2 or TRBV6-3 and TRBJ1-1; 8 positions agree with TRBD1. After removal of 4 bases from V and 0 bases from J, the junction contained 7 bases not matched to a gene. This CDR3 is built from 16 residues. Germline V lookup: CDR1 MNHEY, CDR2 SVGEGT. The DNA of the CDR3 is TGTGCCAGCAGTTCCGAAACGGACAGGGTGAACACTGAAGCTTTCTTT. It translates to CASSSETDRVNTEAFF.

Only a few counts were recorded for this clonotype. The chain has TRBV6-1 and TRBJ1-6; D is perhaps TRBD1 (5 bases). V was shortened by 3 bases and J by 5 bases, with 8 bases between the two germline ends. CDR1 is MNHNS, CDR2 SASEGT, per germline. CDR3 length: 14 amino acids. CDR3 nucleotide sequence: TGTGCCAGCAGTGATTTCAGGGATAATTCACCCCTCCACTTT. It specifies CASSDFRDNSPLHF.

V usage is TRBV29-1 and J usage is TRBJ1-1, with 7 bases matching TRBD1. The germline CDR1 and CDR2 sequences are SQVTM and ANQGSEA. The V gene end was trimmed by 3 bases and the J gene end by 5 bases; junction bases not matched to a gene: 9. This CDR3 has 14 amino acids. CDR3 loop: CSVDQAGGVTEAFF. CDR3 sequence (DNA): TGCAGCGTTGATCAGGCAGGGGGAGTAACTGAAGCTTTCTTT.

This clonotype has ten or more counts. V usage is TRBV28 and J usage is TRBJ2-5, with a tentative D call TRBD1 (6 bases). CDR1 and CDR2 from the germline V gene are MDHEN and SYDVKM. The CDR3 totals 14 residues. The V end was cut by 4 bases, the J end by 4 bases, with 13 bases between. The DNA for the CDR3 is TGTGCCAGCAGTTCCCTCGGACAGAGAGAGACCCAGTACTTC. Translation: CASSSLGQRETQYF.

The rearrangement links TRBV7-8 to TRBJ2-1; D unclear. The CDR3 extends over 12 amino acids. Germline V gene lookup returns CDR1 SGHVS and CDR2 FQNEAQ. V was shortened by 5 bases and J by 6 bases, with 8 bases between the two germline ends. The DNA of the CDR3 is TGTGCCAGCAGCCCCCGGTTCAATGAGCAGTTCTTC. Translation: CASSPRFNEQFF.

This clonotype came up a few times. The chain joins TRBV5-1 to TRBJ2-5, with D perhaps TRBD1 (6 bases). The CDR3 runs 14 residues. Per the germline V gene, CDR1 is SGHRS and CDR2 is YFSETQ. Trimming took 4 bases from V and 1 from J, leaving 11 bases between them. CDR3 DNA: TGCGCCAGCAGCCGGGACAATCTCCAAGAGACCCAGTACTTC. Its protein product is CASSRDNLQETQYF.

This clonotype was observed a few times. The V gene is TRBV29-1, the J gene TRBJ2-3; no clear D gene. Looked up from germline, CDR1 is SQVTM and CDR2 is ANQGSEA. Trimming pared 8 bases from V and 1 base from J, leaving 13 bases between. The CDR3 has 13 amino acids. CDR3 residues: CSYWTAGTDTQYF. CDR3 DNA sequence: TGCAGCTACTGGACCGCCGGCACAGATACGCAGTATTTT.

The rearrangement links TRBV25-1 to TRBJ1-4; D not certain. The CDR3 is 14 residues long. V dropped 6 bases and J dropped 7 bases, with 15 bases sitting between them. Germline-derived CDR1 and CDR2 are MGHDK and SYGVNS. CDR3 protein: CASSPRGRIEKLFF. The CDR3 region has the DNA TGTGCCAGCAGCCCCCGAGGGAGAATTGAAAAACTGTTTTTT. The full variable domain, in which reference TRBV25-1 and TRBJ1-4 provide the parts outside the CDR3, is EADIYQTPRYLVIGTGKKITLECSQTMGHDKMYWYQQDPGMELHLIHYSYGVNSTEKGDLSSESTVSRIRTEHFPLTLESARPSHTSQYLCASSPRGRIEKLFFGSGTQLSVL.

In its sample, this clonotype was seen a few times. The CDR3, as DNA: TGTGCCAGCACCCCAAGGGAGAACCAAGAGACCCAGTACTTC. As protein: CASTPRENQETQYF. The rearrangement uses TRBV12-3 or TRBV12-4 and TRBJ2-5; TRBD2 might be the D (5 bases). The CDR3 has 14 amino acids. The V and J ends lost 7 bases and 0 bases respectively, with 12 bases between them.

Worth noting for this clonotype: A much larger clone differs by one base, so this may be a read error. The CDR3 region is CASSVSETTNEQFF. CDR3 nucleotide sequence: TGTGCCAGCAGCGTATCCGAGACTACGAATGAGCAGTTCTTC. This chain uses TRBV7-9 with TRBJ2-1; D may be TRBD2 (5 bases). The germline gives CDR1 SEHNR, CDR2 FQNEAQ (reference sequence). Deletions cut 5 bases from V and 7 bases from J, with 15 bases between. CDR3 length equals 14 residues.

This clonotype was detected a few times. The chain links TRBV15 to TRBJ2-3; 7 bases are shared with TRBD2. The CDR3 totals 16 residues. The junction had 6 bases not matched to a gene; V was cut back by 1 base and J by 2 bases. Germline V CDR1 and CDR2: LNHNV, YYDKDF (reference sequence). The CDR3 bases are TGTGCCACCAGCAGAGGAGGTAGCGGGCTCACAGATACGCAGTATTTT. Amino acid sequence: CATSRGGSGLTDTQYF.

This clonotype has a count of ten or more. This chain connects TRBV7-6 to TRBJ2-3; TRBD2 aligns across 10 bases. Germline V lookup: CDR1 SGHVS, CDR2 FNYEAQ. Trimming cost V 4 bases and J 3 bases; bases outside gene matches: 7. The CDR3 loop spans 16 amino acids. CDR3 sequence (DNA): TGTGCCAGCAGCTCCCGAGCTAGCGGGGGAACAGATACGCAGTATTTT. As protein: CASSSRASGGTDTQYF.

This clonotype was found many times. The rearrangement uses TRBV29-1 and TRBJ2-7; tentatively, D is TRBD1 (7 bases). The CDR3 runs 15 residues. The V gene's germline CDR1 is SQVTM and CDR2 ANQGSEA. The ends were cut back, 4 bases at V and 4 bases at J, with 20 bases in the middle. CDR3 sequence reads: CSVVGQGGKVYEQYF. The DNA of the CDR3 is TGCAGCGTTGTTGGTCAGGGGGGCAAAGTTTACGAGCAGTACTTC.